This passage covers 10 T cell receptor beta chains from one sample sequenced in a study of shared T cell receptors in the human thymus. This table comes from immunoSEQ multiplex PCR, and its TCRdb copy is limited to in-frame clones, with some not included. The table includes hundreds of thousands of clones, 95% detected once. What was sequenced was thymocytes. The receptor set was obtained from a human donor.

J is TRBJ2-3 and V is TRBV5-1; 9 nucleotides align to TRBD1. The V segment lost 1 base and the J segment 1 base; nucleotides outside the gene matches: 13. The CDR3 covers 19 residues. CDR1 and CDR2 from the germline V gene are SGHRS and YFSETQ. The CDR3 sequence: CASSLQPGTGCCGTDTQYF. In nucleotides, the CDR3 is TGCGCCAGCAGCTTGCAACCCGGGACAGGGTGTTGTGGCACAGATACGCAGTATTTT.

The chain joins TRBV10-3 to TRBJ2-1; 8 bases align to TRBD2. After removal of 3 bases from V and 0 bases from J, the junction contained 4 bases not matched to a gene. Germline values: CDR1 ENHRY, CDR2 SYGVKD. The CDR3 loop spans 16 amino acids. This CDR3 is CAISDLSGVSYNEQFF. DNA of the CDR3: TGTGCCATCAGTGATCTTAGCGGGGTCTCCTACAATGAGCAGTTCTTC.

The CDR3 loop is CAHKVGYTGEAFF. For the CDR3, the DNA is TGTGCCCATAAAGTGGGGTACACTGGGGAAGCTTTCTTT. The genes are TRBV19 and TRBJ1-1; D remains unclear. The CDR3 is made up of 13 amino acids. V gave up 11 bases and J gave up 8 bases, with 21 bases separating them. Per germline, CDR1 LNHDA and CDR2 SQIVND (reference sequence). Complete variable domain (other parts from reference TRBV19 and TRBJ1-1): DGGITQSPKYLFRKEGQNVTLSCEQNLNHDAMYWYRQDPGQGLRLIYYSQIVNDFQKGDIAEGYSVSREKKESFPLTVTSAQKNPTAFYLCAHKVGYTGEAFFGQGTRLTVV.

V and J are TRBV28 and TRBJ2-7; D is possibly TRBD1 (5 bases). Trimming removed 6 bases at V and 1 base at J, with 10 bases between. From germline, CDR1 is MDHEN and CDR2 SYDVKM. The CDR3 spans 13 residues. The CDR3 sequence: CASRVGESYEQYF. The CDR3 DNA sequence: TGTGCCAGCAGAGTAGGGGAATCCTACGAGCAGTACTTC.

The chain is built from TRBV28 and TRBJ1-5; TRBD1 matches at 7 bases. The CDR3 sequence is 18 residues long. After removal of 2 bases from V and 2 bases from J, the junction contained 12 bases not matched to a gene. Germline values: CDR1 MDHEN, CDR2 SYDVKM. CDR3 nucleotides: TGTGCCAGCAGTTTAGGTAGGCAGGGGGGCCTATGCAATCAGCCCCAGCATTTT. Translation gives CASSLGRQGGLCNQPQHF.

The chain employs TRBV28 and TRBJ2-1; no firm D call. The CDR3 covers 13 residues. Germline loops: CDR1 MDHEN, CDR2 SYDVKM. Trimming removed 2 bases at V and 6 bases at J, with 8 bases between. CDR3 bases: TGTGCCAGCAGTTTAGGATTTTCCAATGAGCAGTTCTTC. It is translated as CASSLGFSNEQFF.

This chain links TRBV5-1 with TRBJ2-1; maybe TRBD1 (5 bases). Germline lookup yields CDR1 SGHRS and CDR2 YFSETQ. This CDR3 region has 13 residues. The germline V and J ends were trimmed by 5 bases and 4 bases, with 10 bases remaining between them. The CDR3 is CASRGPAYNEQFF. The CDR3 DNA reads as TGCGCCAGCAGGGGGCCCGCATACAATGAGCAGTTCTTC.

A few counts support this clone. CDR3 bases: TGTGCCATCAGTGAAATCACGAGACAGCCCCAGCATTTT. Residues: CAISEITRQPQHF. The gene calls are TRBV10-3 and TRBJ1-5; the D is unclear. The CDR3 runs to 13 residues. Germline CDR1 reads ENHRY; CDR2 reads SYGVKD. With 3 bases removed from V and 7 bases from J, the gap between germline ends came to 10 bases.

The V gene is TRBV6-5, the J gene TRBJ2-7; D gene uncertain. Trimming left V 7 bases short and J 2 bases short, with 9 bases between. This CDR3 comprises 12 residues. The germline CDR1 and CDR2 sequences are MNHEY and SVGAGI. CDR3: CASMGSTYEQYF. The CDR3 nucleotides are TGTGCCAGCATGGGGTCTACCTACGAGCAGTACTTC.

This sequence joins TRBV7-2 and TRBJ2-3; D is possibly TRBD2 (6 bases). Germline loops: CDR1 SGHTA, CDR2 FQGNSA. CDR3 size: 16 residues. Trimming took off 5 bases at V and 2 bases at J, with 17 bases between the two ends. The CDR3 is CASSVCRGDSTDTQYF. The CDR3 DNA follows: TGTGCCAGCAGCGTTTGCCGCGGGGACTCCACAGATACGCAGTATTTT.